These 26 T cell receptor beta chains were all obtained from the same sample, sequenced in a study of human T cells and chemical hapten exposure (dated by TCRdb to the early 2020s). This specimen's time point label, interpreted: pre-sensitization, week 0. The treatment or condition label on this specimen signifies: therapeutic diphenylcyclopropenone sensitization with weekly scalp DPC. Library preparation used RACE. These reads were obtained on a NextSeq 500. Starting from the raw public reads, TCRdb applied fastp trimming at Q25, assembled clones with MiXCR and retained in-frame beta chains. CDR3 protein duplicates are merged, each entry listing the most common genes and DNA. Here the sample has 380,000 or so distinct CDR3 sequences; 5.5% occur a single time. The ten largest clones represent under 9.5% of the sample. Material: whole blood, obtained in connection with sensitization to the hapten diphenylcyclopropenone (DPC). All receptors derive from a woman younger than 30 with alopecia areata. Some clones in this sample may be carry-over from other donors' samples.

This clonotype was counted at least ten times. This chain links TRBV13 with TRBJ2-1, with TRBD2 identical over 8 bases. The CDR3 extends over 18 amino acids. V was pared by 5 bases and J by 4 bases, with 16 bases of the junction left unmatched. Germline lookup yields CDR1 PRHDT and CDR2 FYEKMQ (reference sequence). Here the CDR3 reads CASSPRGWRGASYNEQFF. The CDR3 coding sequence is TGTGCCAGCAGCCCAAGGGGTTGGCGGGGGGCTAGTTACAATGAGCAGTTCTTC.

This clonotype showed up many times. This rearrangement joins TRBV9 to TRBJ2-2; D is unclear. There are 12 residues in the CDR3. Trimming cost V 1 base and J 4 bases, with 2 bases left between them. Germline CDR1 SGDLS, CDR2 YYNGEE. The CDR3 sequence: CASSVFTGELFF. CDR3 DNA: TGTGCCAGCAGCGTATTCACCGGGGAGCTGTTTTTT.

This clonotype has just a few counts. The V and J genes are TRBV2 and TRBJ1-3; TRBD1 matches at 8 bases. Germline V gene data show CDR1 as SNHLY and CDR2 as FYNNEI. The CDR3 length is 14 residues. The junction had 5 bases not matched to a gene; V was cut back by 7 bases and J by 3 bases. In DNA, the CDR3 is TGTGCCAGCACCAGAGACAGGGGTGGAAACACCATATATTTT. It is translated as CASTRDRGGNTIYF.

The table lists this clonotype with many counts. V usage is TRBV2 and J usage is TRBJ1-5; no reliable D call. Germline V lookup: CDR1 SNHLY, CDR2 FYNNEI. With 4 bases removed from V and 5 bases from J, the gap between germline ends came to 9 bases. The CDR3 is 13 amino acids. This CDR3 reads CASSVFGYQPQHF. The CDR3 coding sequence is TGTGCCAGCAGTGTCTTCGGTTATCAGCCCCAGCATTTT.

V usage is TRBV10-3 and J usage is TRBJ1-4; no clear D. Germline CDR1 ENHRY, CDR2 SYGVKD. The length of the CDR3 is 17 residues. The V gene lost 0 bases and the J gene lost 6 bases, with 17 bases spanning the gap. The CDR3 protein is CAISESTRPRPDEKLFF. CDR3 bases: TGTGCCATCAGTGAGTCGACTCGACCCCGGCCGGATGAAAAACTGTTTTTT.

Only a few counts were recorded for this clonotype. The V call is TRBV5-1, the J call TRBJ1-2; D not certain. The CDR3 totals 14 residues. Trimming stripped 0 bases from V and 0 bases from J, with 6 bases between. CDR1 is SGHRS and CDR2 is YFSETQ in the germline V gene. CDR3 bases: TGCGCCAGCAGCTTGGGCATCACTAACTATGGCTACACCTTC. This translates into CASSLGITNYGYTF.

The chain links TRBV5-1 to TRBJ1-5; perhaps TRBD1 as D (5 bases). Trimming stripped 3 bases from V and 4 bases from J, with 11 bases between. Per the germline V gene, CDR1 is SGHRS and CDR2 is YFSETQ. This CDR3 region has 14 residues. Here the CDR3 DNA reads TGCGCCAGCAGCTCGGGACCTGAGAATCAGCCCCAGCATTTT. Its translation: CASSSGPENQPQHF.

In nucleotides, the CDR3 is TGTGCCAGCAGTCCGCCAGGGTACTACGAGCAGTACTTC. It specifies CASSPPGYYEQYF. The chain uses TRBV28 and TRBJ2-7; a weak D match, TRBD1 (5 bases). Trimming took off 5 bases at V and 3 bases at J, with 11 bases between the two ends. Germline CDR1 and CDR2: MDHEN and SYDVKM. The CDR3 runs 13 residues.

This clonotype was detected many times. The V gene is TRBV27, the J gene TRBJ1-5; D gene unclear. Germline CDR1 reads MNHEY; CDR2 reads SMNVEV (reference sequence). V lost 5 bases and J 4 bases, leaving 9 bases between the germline ends. The CDR3 length is 13 residues. The CDR3 protein is CASSQGRNQPQHF. CDR3 coding DNA: TGTGCCAGCAGTCAAGGACGGAATCAGCCCCAGCATTTT.

This clonotype appeared many times. The CDR3 coding sequence is TGTGCCACCAGTGTCGGTATGAACACTGAAGCTTTCTTT. It translates to CATSVGMNTEAFF. This rearrangement joins TRBV24-1 to TRBJ1-1; D not certain. V was shortened by 5 bases and J by 0 bases, with 6 bases between the two germline ends. The CDR3 consists of 13 residues. CDR1 and CDR2 (germline): KGHDR, SFDVKD.

This clonotype was counted only a few times. V is TRBV4-3 and J is TRBJ1-1; tentatively, D is TRBD1 (6 bases). V shed 3 bases and J shed 7 bases, with 18 bases lying between them. Germline V lookup: CDR1 LGHNA, CDR2 YSLEER. This CDR3 is 15 amino acids long. The CDR3 sequence is CASSQQILQGNEAFF. The CDR3 nucleotides are TGCGCCAGCAGCCAGCAGATTCTGCAGGGGAATGAAGCTTTCTTT.

This clonotype was picked up a small number of times. The genes are TRBV12-3 or TRBV12-4 and TRBJ2-5; D may match TRBD1 or TRBD2 (5 bases each). There are 14 residues in the CDR3. V shed 5 bases and J shed 9 bases, with 19 bases lying between them. For the CDR3, the DNA is TGTGCCAGCAGTGCCGGGACCCCCGGGTCGGCCCAGTACTTC. Translation gives CASSAGTPGSAQYF.

This clonotype turned up a few times. This rearrangement joins TRBV5-1 to TRBJ1-1; D call uncertain. V was clipped by 0 bases and J by 0 bases, with 6 bases between them. This CDR3 comprises 14 residues. The germline V gene has CDR1 SGHRS and CDR2 YFSETQ. The CDR3 sequence: CASSLAQMNTEAFF. The CDR3 DNA reads TGCGCCAGCAGCTTGGCACAGATGAACACTGAAGCTTTCTTT.

The chain is built from TRBV5-1 and TRBJ2-3; possible D gene TRBD1, 6 bases. The CDR3 covers 13 residues. V lost 4 bases, J lost 5 bases, and 11 bases lay in between. CDR1 SGHRS and CDR2 YFSETQ come from the germline V gene. The CDR3 bases are TGCGCCAGCAGCGGGCCAGGGGAAGATACGCAGTATTTT. Encoded protein: CASSGPGEDTQYF.

This clonotype was seen at least ten times. V usage is TRBV11-2 and J usage is TRBJ1-1; possibly TRBD1 for D (6 bases). Trimming shortened V by 5 bases and J by 9 bases, and 13 bases separated the two germline ends. This CDR3 has 12 amino acids. Germline V gene sequence: CDR1 SGHAT, CDR2 FQNNGV. The CDR3 DNA is TGTGCCAGCAGCACTGGGGACATTAAAGCTTTCTTT. This gives the protein CASSTGDIKAFF.

This clonotype was recorded many times. This rearrangement joins TRBV24-1 to TRBJ1-5; D gene unclear. Germline-derived CDR1 and CDR2 are KGHDR and SFDVKD. The length of the CDR3 is 15 residues. V lost 5 bases to trimming and J lost 0 bases, with 10 bases between them. The CDR3 loop is CATSGGKYSNQPQHF. CDR3 bases: TGTGCCACCAGTGGGGGAAAGTATAGCAATCAGCCCCAGCATTTT.

The table lists this clonotype with a few counts. The rearrangement uses TRBV3-1 and TRBJ1-2; 9 positions match TRBD1. The CDR3 spans 16 residues. V dropped 3 bases and J dropped 2; count of bases not matched to a gene: 7. The germline V gene has CDR1 LGHDT and CDR2 YNNKEL (reference sequence). CDR3 nucleotides: TGTGCCAGCAGCCACACACAGGGGGCGATGAACTATGGCTACACCTTC. This sequence encodes CASSHTQGAMNYGYTF.

This clonotype occurred many times. J is TRBJ2-3 and V is TRBV6-2 or TRBV6-3; TRBD2 might be the D (5 bases). There are 12 residues in the CDR3. V lost 5 bases to trimming and J lost 5 bases, with 8 bases between them. Germline CDR1 and CDR2: MNHEY and SVGEGT. The CDR3 reads CASSNEGDTQYF. The CDR3 bases are TGTGCCAGCAGTAACGAGGGAGATACGCAGTATTTT.

This clonotype was counted many times. The chain carries TRBV7-2 and TRBJ2-3; the match to TRBD1 covers 7 bases. Germline CDR1 is SGHTA and CDR2 is FQGNSA. V was clipped by 5 bases and J by 0 bases; unmatched bases: 8. CDR3 length: 16 residues. CDR3 DNA: TGTGCCAGCAGCCCTCGACAGGGCCTTAGCACAGATACGCAGTATTTT. It is translated as CASSPRQGLSTDTQYF.

This clonotype was recorded at least ten times. The rearrangement links TRBV4-3 to TRBJ1-4; D possibly corresponds to TRBD1 (6 bases). The germline V and J ends were trimmed by 2 bases and 3 bases, with 22 bases remaining between them. There are 19 residues in the CDR3. CDR1 LGHNA and CDR2 YSLEER come from the germline V gene. This CDR3 reads CASSQSFGGGGGPNEKLFF. The CDR3 nucleotides are TGCGCCAGCAGCCAATCCTTTGGCGGGGGCGGAGGTCCTAATGAAAAACTGTTTTTT.

This clonotype showed up just a few times. The chain joins TRBV7-9 to TRBJ1-2, with D uncertain. The V end lost 4 bases, the J end lost 4 bases, and 4 bases lay between the germline ends. The CDR3 is made up of 11 amino acids. In germline, CDR1 is SEHNR, CDR2 FQNEAQ (reference sequence). CDR3 amino acids: CASSSAYGYTF. The CDR3 DNA sequence: TGTGCCAGCAGCTCCGCCTATGGCTACACCTTC.

This clonotype was counted a few times. CDR3 coding DNA: TGTGCCAGCAGAACCCCCAGAGGCAGGTACAATGAGCAGTTCTTC. Its translation: CASRTPRGRYNEQFF. The chain is built from TRBV6-6 and TRBJ2-1; no clear D gene. Germline V gene data show CDR1 as MNHNY and CDR2 as SVGAGI (reference sequence). The CDR3 runs 15 residues. V was pared by 6 bases and J by 4 bases, with 16 bases between.

The rearrangement links TRBV6-2 or TRBV6-3 to TRBJ1-2; TRBD1 matches at 7 bases. V trimming: 6 bases; J trimming: 4 bases; junction bases outside the gene matches: 17. The CDR3 has 17 amino acids. The germline gives CDR1 MNHEY, CDR2 SVGEGT. CDR3 DNA: TGTGCCAGCAGCATGCCCTTAGGACAGGCGTCGGGCTATGGCTACACCTTC. This codes for CASSMPLGQASGYGYTF.

In this sample, this clonotype turned up many times. This chain links TRBV6-2 or TRBV6-3 with TRBJ1-2; D gene ambiguous. The germline CDR1 and CDR2 sequences are MNHEY and SVGEGT. V was clipped by 5 bases and J by 2 bases, with 3 bases between them. The CDR3 is 11 amino acids. DNA for the CDR3: TGTGCCAGCAGTGAAAACTATGGCTACACCTTC. Its translation: CASSENYGYTF.

The table lists this clonotype with a few counts. This chain links TRBV7-2 with TRBJ1-5; 8 bases map to TRBD1. The CDR3 runs 16 residues. Germline V lookup: CDR1 SGHTA, CDR2 FQGNSA. Trimming removed 5 bases from V and 9 bases from J; junction bases left unmatched: 15. CDR3 protein: CASSPRTGRGLWPQHF. The CDR3 DNA is TGTGCCAGCAGCCCCCGGACAGGGAGAGGGTTATGGCCCCAGCATTTT.

The V and J genes are TRBV9 and TRBJ1-4, with D possibly TRBD1 on 5 matching bases. Looked up from germline, CDR1 is SGDLS and CDR2 is YYNGEE. The V end was cut by 3 bases, the J end by 8 bases, with 17 bases between. The CDR3 runs 15 residues. This CDR3 is CASSDGTDIGEKLFF. DNA of the CDR3: TGTGCCAGCAGCGACGGGACGGACATCGGGGAAAAACTGTTTTTT. The variable domain in full, completed from reference TRBV9 and TRBJ1-4, reads DSGVTQTPKHLITATGQRVTLRCSPRSGDLSVYWYQQSLDQGLQFLIQYYNGEERAKGNILERFSAQQFPDLHSELNLSSLELGDSALYFCASSDGTDIGEKLFFGSGTQLSVL.